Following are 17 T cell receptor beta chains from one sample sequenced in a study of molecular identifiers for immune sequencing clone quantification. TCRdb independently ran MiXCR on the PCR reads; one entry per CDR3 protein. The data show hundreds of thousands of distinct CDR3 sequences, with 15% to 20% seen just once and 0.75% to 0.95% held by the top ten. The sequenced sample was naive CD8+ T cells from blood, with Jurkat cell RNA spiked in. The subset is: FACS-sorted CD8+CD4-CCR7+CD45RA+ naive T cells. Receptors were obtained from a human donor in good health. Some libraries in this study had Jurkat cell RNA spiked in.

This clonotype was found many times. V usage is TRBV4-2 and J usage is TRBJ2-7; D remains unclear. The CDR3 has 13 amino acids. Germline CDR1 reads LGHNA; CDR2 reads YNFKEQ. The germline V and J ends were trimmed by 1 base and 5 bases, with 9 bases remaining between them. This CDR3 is CASSQAPGHEQYF. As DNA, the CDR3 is TGTGCCAGCAGCCAAGCTCCGGGCCACGAGCAGTACTTC.

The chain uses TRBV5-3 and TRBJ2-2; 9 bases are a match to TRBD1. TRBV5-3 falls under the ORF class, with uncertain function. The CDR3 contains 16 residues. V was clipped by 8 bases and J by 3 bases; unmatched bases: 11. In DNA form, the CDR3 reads TGTGCCAGCAGCATCCGGGACAGGGACTACACCGGGGAGCTGTTTTTT. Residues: CASSIRDRDYTGELFF.

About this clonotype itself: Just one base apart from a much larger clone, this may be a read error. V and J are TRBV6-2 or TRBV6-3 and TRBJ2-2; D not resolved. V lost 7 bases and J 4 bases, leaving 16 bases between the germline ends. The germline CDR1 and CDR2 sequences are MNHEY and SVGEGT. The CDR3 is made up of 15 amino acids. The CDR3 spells CASNSVVALTGELFF. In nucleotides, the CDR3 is TGTGCCAGCAATTCTGTCGTAGCACTCACCGGGGAGCTGTTTTTT.

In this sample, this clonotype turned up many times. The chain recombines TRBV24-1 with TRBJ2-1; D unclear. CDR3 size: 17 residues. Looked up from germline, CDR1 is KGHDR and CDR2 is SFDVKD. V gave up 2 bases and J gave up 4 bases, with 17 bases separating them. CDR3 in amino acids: CATSDSPRRSLYNEQFF. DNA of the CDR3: TGTGCCACCAGTGATTCCCCCAGGCGGTCCCTTTACAATGAGCAGTTCTTC.

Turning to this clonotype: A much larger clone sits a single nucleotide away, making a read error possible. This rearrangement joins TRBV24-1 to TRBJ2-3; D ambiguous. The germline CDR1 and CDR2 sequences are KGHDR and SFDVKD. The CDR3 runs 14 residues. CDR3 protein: CATSRTASTDTLYF. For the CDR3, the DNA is TGTGCCACCAGTAGGACGGCCAGCACAGATACGCTGTATTTT.

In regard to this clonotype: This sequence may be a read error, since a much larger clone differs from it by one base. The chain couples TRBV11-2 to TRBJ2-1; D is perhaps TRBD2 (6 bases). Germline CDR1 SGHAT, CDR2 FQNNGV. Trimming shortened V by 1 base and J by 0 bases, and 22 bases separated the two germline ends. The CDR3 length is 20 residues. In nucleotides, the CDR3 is TGTGCCAGCAGCTTAGTCAAGAGGAGTTCGGGCGGGACCTCCTACAATGAGCAGTTCTTC. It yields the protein CASSLVKRSSGGTSYNEQFF.

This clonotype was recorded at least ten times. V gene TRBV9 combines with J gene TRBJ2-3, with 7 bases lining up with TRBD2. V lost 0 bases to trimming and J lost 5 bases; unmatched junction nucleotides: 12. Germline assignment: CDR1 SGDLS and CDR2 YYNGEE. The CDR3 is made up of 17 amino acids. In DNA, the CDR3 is TGTGCCAGCAGCGTAGGGACCAGCGGGATCGTTGGAGATACGCAGTATTTT. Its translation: CASSVGTSGIVGDTQYF.

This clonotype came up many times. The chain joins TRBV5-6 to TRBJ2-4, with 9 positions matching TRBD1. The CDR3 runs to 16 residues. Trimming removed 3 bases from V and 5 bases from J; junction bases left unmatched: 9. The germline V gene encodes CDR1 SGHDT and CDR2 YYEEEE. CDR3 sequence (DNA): TGTGCCAGCAGCTATTGGGACAGGGAAATCGAAAACATTCAGTACTTC. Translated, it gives CASSYWDREIENIQYF. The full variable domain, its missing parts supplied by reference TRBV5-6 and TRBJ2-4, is DAGVTQSPTHLIKTRGQQVTLRCSPKSGHDTVSWYQQALGQGPQFIFQYYEEEERQRGNFPDRFSGHQFPNYSSELNVNALLLGDSALYLCASSYWDREIENIQYFGAGTRLSVL.

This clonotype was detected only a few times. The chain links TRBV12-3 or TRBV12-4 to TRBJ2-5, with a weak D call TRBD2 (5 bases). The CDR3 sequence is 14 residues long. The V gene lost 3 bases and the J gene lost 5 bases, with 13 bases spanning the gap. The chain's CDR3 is CASSFASGEETQYF. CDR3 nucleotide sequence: TGTGCCAGCAGTTTTGCGTCTGGGGAGGAGACCCAGTACTTC.

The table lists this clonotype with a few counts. Here the CDR3 reads CSVPDGDGGNTIYF. The CDR3 DNA reads TGCAGCGTACCGGACGGCGACGGGGGAAACACCATATATTTT. This chain joins TRBV29-1 and TRBJ1-3; D is ambiguous. Germline assignment: CDR1 SQVTM and CDR2 ANQGSEA. V was trimmed by 6 bases and J by 4 bases, leaving 16 bases between them. The CDR3 extends over 14 amino acids.

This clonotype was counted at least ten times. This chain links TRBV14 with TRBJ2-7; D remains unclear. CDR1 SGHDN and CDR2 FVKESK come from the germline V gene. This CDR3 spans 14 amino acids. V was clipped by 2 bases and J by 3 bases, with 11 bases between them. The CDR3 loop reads CASSQHSWDYEQYF. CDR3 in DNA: TGTGCCAGCAGCCAACACAGTTGGGACTACGAGCAGTACTTC.

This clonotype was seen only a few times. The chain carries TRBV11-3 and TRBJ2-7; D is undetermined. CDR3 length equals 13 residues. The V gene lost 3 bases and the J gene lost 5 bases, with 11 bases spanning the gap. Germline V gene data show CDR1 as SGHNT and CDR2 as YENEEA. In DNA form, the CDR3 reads TGTGCCAGCAGCTTGTTTCATCGAGACGAGCAGTACTTC. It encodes CASSLFHRDEQYF.

CDR3 residues: CASSQGTGQLSYEQYF. CDR3 bases: TGCGCCAGCAGCCAAGGAACCGGACAGCTCTCCTACGAGCAGTACTTC. This sequence joins TRBV4-1 and TRBJ2-7; D might be TRBD1 (6 bases). This CDR3 spans 16 amino acids. The germline CDR1 and CDR2 sequences are MGHRA and YSYEKL. V was clipped by 1 base and J by 0 bases, with 13 bases between them.

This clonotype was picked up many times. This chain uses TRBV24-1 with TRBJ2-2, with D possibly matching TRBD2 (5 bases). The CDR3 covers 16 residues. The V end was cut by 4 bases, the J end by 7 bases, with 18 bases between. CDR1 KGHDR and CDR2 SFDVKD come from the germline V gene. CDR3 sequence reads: CATSDGLELVNGELFF. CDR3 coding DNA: TGTGCCACCAGTGACGGACTGGAGCTAGTTAACGGGGAGCTGTTTTTT.

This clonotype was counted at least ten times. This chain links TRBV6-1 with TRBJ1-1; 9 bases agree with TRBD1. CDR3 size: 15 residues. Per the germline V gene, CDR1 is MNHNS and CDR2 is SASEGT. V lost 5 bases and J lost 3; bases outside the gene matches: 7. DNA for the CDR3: TGTGCCAGCAGTTTCATGGGACAGGGAGACACTGAAGCTTTCTTT. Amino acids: CASSFMGQGDTEAFF.

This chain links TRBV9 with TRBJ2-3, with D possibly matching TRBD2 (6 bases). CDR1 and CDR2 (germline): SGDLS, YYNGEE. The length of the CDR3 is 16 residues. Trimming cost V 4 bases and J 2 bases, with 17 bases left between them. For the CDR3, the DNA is TGTGCCAGCAGCCCTTCGGGTAGCGGCCTCACAGATACGCAGTATTTT. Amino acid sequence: CASSPSGSGLTDTQYF. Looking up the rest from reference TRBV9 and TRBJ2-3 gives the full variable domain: DSGVTQTPKHLITATGQRVTLRCSPRSGDLSVYWYQQSLDQGLQFLIQYYNGEERAKGNILERFSAQQFPDLHSELNLSSLELGDSALYFCASSPSGSGLTDTQYFGPGTRLTVL.

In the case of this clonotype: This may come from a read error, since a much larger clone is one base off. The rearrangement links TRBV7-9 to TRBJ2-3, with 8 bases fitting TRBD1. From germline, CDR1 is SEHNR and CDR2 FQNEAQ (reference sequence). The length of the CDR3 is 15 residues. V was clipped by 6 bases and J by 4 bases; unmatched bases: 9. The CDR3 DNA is TGTGCCAGCAGACCCGGGACAGGCGACGCAGATACGCAGTATTTT. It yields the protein CASRPGTGDADTQYF.